This TCR beta chain was documented in a study of cytomegalovirus exposure and HLA in healthy donors. Whole-study findings and limits: The number of N-insertions in an Asian-associated ancestry cluster was reportedly below the approximately 690-donor mean in a later analysis.

CDR3 length: 16 residues. V shed 3 bases, J shed 0 bases, and the junction held 6 bases outside the gene matches. Looked up from germline, CDR1 is SGDLS and CDR2 is YYNGEE. PCR employed 60 Vbeta and 13 Jbeta primers. Assay used: immunoSEQ multiplex PCR; TCRdb lists only in-frame clones, some missing. The sample includes approximately 120,000 clones, more than 80% of them seen just once. About this clone itself: Antigen: not known.

This receptor was taken from a woman aged 25 to 45 in good health and CMV-seropositive. The sample was PBMCs. The chain employs TRBV9 and TRBJ1-3; 7 bases map to TRBD1. In DNA form, the CDR3 reads TGTGCCAGCAGCGGCCGGGACAGATACTCTGGAAACACCATATATTTT. Translation: CASSGRDRYSGNTIYF.